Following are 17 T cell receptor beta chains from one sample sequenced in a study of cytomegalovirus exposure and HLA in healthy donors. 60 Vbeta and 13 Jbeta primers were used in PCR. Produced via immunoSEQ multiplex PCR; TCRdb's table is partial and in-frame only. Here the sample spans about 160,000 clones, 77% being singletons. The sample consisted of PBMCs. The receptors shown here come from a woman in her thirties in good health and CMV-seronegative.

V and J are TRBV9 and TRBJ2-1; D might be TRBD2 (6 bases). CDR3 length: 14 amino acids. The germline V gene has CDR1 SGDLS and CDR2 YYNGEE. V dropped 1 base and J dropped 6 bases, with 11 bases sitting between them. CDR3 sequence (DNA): TGTGCCAGCAGCGTACGCGGGACCACCAATGAGCAGTTCTTC. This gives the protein CASSVRGTTNEQFF.

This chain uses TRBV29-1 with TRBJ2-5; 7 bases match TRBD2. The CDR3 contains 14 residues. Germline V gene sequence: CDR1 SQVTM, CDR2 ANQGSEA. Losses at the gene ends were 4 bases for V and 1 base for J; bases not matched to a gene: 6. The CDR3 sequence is CSVAQLALQETQYF. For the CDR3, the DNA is TGCAGCGTTGCCCAACTAGCGCTCCAAGAGACCCAGTACTTC. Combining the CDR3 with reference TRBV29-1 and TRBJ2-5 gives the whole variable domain SAVISQKPSRDICQRGTSLTIQCQVDSQVTMMFWYRQQPGQSLTLIATANQGSEATYESGFVIDKFPISRPNLTFSTLTVSNMSPEDSSIYLCSVAQLALQETQYFGPGTRLLVL.

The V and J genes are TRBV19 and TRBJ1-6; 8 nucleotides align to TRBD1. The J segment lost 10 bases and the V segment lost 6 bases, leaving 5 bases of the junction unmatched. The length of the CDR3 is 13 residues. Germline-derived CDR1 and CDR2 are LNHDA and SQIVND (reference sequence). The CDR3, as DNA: TGTGCCAGTAGCCTACAGGGGGGCTCACCCCTCCACTTT. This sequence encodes CASSLQGGSPLHF. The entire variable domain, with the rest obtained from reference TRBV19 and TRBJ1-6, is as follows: DGGITQSPKYLFRKEGQNVTLSCEQNLNHDAMYWYRQDPGQGLRLIYYSQIVNDFQKGDIAEGYSVSREKKESFPLTVTSAQKNPTAFYLCASSLQGGSPLHFGNGTRLTVT.

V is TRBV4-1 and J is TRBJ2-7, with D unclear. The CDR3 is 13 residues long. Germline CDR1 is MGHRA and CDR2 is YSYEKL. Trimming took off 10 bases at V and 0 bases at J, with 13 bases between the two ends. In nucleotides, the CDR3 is TGCGCCACCTCCGATCTCGGCTCCTACGAGCAGTACTTC. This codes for CATSDLGSYEQYF.

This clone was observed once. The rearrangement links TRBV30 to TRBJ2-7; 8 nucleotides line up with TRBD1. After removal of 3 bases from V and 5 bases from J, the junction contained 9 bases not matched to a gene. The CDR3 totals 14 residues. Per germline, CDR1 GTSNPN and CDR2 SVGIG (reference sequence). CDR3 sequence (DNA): TGTGCCTGGAGCTTAGGACAGGGAAGCGACGAGCAGTACTTC. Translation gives CAWSLGQGSDEQYF.

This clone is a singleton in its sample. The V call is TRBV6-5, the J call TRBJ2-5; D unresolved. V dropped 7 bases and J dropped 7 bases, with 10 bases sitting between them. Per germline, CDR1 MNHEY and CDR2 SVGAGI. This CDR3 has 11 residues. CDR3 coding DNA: TGTGCCAGCACTACTGGCGGGACCCAGTACTTC. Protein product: CASTTGGTQYF.

The CDR3, as DNA: TGTGCCATCAGTGGGTACATCACAGGGGGAGCATACAGCACTGAAGCTTTCTTT. Translating gives CAISGYITGGAYSTEAFF. This chain joins TRBV10-3 and TRBJ1-1, with TRBD1 identical over 8 bases. The CDR3 is 18 residues long. The V gene end was trimmed by 4 bases and the J gene end by 4 bases; junction bases not matched to a gene: 17. CDR1 and CDR2 from the germline V gene are ENHRY and SYGVKD.

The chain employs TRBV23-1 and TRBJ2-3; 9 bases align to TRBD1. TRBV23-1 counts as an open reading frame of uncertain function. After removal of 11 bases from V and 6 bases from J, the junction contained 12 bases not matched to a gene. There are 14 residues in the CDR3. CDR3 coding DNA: TGCGCCGGAAAGGACAGGGGCGGTGGGGATACGCAGTATTTT. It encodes CAGKDRGGGDTQYF.

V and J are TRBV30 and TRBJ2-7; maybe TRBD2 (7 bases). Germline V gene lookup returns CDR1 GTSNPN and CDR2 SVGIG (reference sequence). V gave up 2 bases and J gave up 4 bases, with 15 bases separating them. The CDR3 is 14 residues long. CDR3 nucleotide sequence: TGTGCCTGGAGTACCCGGCGGGGGCTTTACGAGCAGTACTTC. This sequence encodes CAWSTRRGLYEQYF.

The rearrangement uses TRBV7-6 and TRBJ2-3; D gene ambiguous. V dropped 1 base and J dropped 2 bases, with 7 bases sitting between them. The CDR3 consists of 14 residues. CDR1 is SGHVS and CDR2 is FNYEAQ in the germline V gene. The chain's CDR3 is CASSLGAATDTQYF. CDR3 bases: TGTGCCAGCAGCTTAGGGGCTGCCACAGATACGCAGTATTTT.

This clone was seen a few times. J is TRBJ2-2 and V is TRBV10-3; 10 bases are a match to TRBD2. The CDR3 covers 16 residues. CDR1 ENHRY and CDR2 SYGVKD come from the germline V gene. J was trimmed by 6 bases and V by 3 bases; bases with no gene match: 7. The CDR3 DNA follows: TGTGCCATCAGTGACTTTCAGCGGGGGGGCCCCGGGGAGCTGTTTTTT. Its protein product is CAISDFQRGGPGELFF.

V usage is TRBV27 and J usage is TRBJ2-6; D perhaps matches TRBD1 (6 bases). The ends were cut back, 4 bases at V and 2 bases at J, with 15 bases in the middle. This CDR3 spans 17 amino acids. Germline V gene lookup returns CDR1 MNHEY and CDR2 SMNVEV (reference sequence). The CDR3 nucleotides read TGTGCCAGCAGTTCAAGCCATCGGACAGCTGGGGCCAACGTCCTGACTTTC. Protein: CASSSSHRTAGANVLTF.

The CDR3 region has the DNA TGTGCCAGCAGCGGACAGGCGAATCAGCCCCAGCATTTT. It translates to CASSGQANQPQHF. This chain uses TRBV6-6 with TRBJ1-5, with 7 bases identical to TRBD1. J lost 4 bases, V lost 6 bases, and 3 bases had no gene match. The germline V gene encodes CDR1 MNHNY and CDR2 SVGAGI (reference sequence). The CDR3 sequence is 13 residues long.

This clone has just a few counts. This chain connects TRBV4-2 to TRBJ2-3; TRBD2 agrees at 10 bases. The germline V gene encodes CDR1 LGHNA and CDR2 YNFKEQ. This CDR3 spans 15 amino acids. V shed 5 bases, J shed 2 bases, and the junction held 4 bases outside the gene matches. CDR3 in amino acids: CASSRTSGDTDTQYF. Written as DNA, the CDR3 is TGTGCCAGCAGCAGAACTAGCGGGGACACAGATACGCAGTATTTT.

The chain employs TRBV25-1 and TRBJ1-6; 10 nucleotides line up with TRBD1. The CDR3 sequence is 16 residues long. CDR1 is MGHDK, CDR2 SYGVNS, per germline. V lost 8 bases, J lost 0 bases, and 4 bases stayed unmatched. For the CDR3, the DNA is TGTGCCAGCGGACAGGGGGGCAGCTCCTATAATTCACCCCTCCACTTT. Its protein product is CASGQGGSSYNSPLHF.

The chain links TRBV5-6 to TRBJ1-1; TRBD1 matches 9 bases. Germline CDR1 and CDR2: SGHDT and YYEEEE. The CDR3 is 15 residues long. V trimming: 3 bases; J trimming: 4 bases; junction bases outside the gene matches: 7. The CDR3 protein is CASSSLKTGGTEAFF. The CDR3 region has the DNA TGTGCCAGCAGCTCGCTTAAGACAGGGGGCACTGAAGCTTTCTTT.

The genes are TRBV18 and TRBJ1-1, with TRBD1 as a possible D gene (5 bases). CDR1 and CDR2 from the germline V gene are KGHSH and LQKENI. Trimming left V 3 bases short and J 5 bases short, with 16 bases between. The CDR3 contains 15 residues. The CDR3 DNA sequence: TGTGCCAGCTCACCCCCGCGGGGGGGGAAAACTGAAGCTTTCTTT. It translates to CASSPPRGGKTEAFF.